Each of the 18 T cell receptor beta chains below was sequenced from the same sample in a study of blood T cell repertoires in COVID-19 (dated by TCRdb to the early 2020s). The library relied on the immunoSEQ multiplex PCR assay. Held by TCRdb, this immuneACCESS table contains in-frame sequences only and omits some clones. Under half of the omission traces to an unresolved V gene where checked; the cause of the rest is unknown. The sample table contains about 120,000 clones; only one count was recorded for 85% to 90% of them. The top ten clonotypes cover about 4.1% of the sample. Specimen: peripheral blood. These receptors all come from a man aged 55 to 70 with COVID-19, enrolled during active disease.

The rearrangement uses TRBV28 and TRBJ1-2; D remains ambiguous. CDR3 length: 16 amino acids. Germline V lookup: CDR1 MDHEN, CDR2 SYDVKM. The V end lost 2 bases, the J end lost 2 bases, and 15 bases lay between the germline ends. The CDR3 sequence: CASSLRRGVGNYGYTF. The CDR3 coding sequence is TGTGCCAGCAGTTTACGACGCGGGGTCGGAAACTATGGCTACACCTTC.

The rearrangement uses TRBV10-3 and TRBJ2-5; no clear D. Trimming pared 3 bases from V and 5 bases from J, leaving 10 bases between. This CDR3 is built from 13 residues. CDR1 is ENHRY, CDR2 SYGVKD, per germline. CDR3 residues: CAISDLGDETQYF. CDR3 sequence (DNA): TGTGCCATCAGTGACCTCGGAGACGAGACCCAGTACTTC.

For the CDR3, the DNA is TGCGCCAGCAGCCCTGGTGGTAGTCTCAATGAGCAGTTCTTC. It is translated as CASSPGGSLNEQFF. This rearrangement joins TRBV5-1 to TRBJ2-1; D is undetermined. Germline V gives CDR1 SGHRS, CDR2 YFSETQ. The CDR3 is 14 amino acids. Trimming stripped 4 bases from V and 6 bases from J, with 14 bases between.

The V call is TRBV3-1 (or the pseudogene TRBV3-2), the J call TRBJ1-1; D not certain. The CDR3 is 15 amino acids. Between the trimmed V and J ends, which lost 8 bases and 5 bases, there was a span of 21 bases. Germline lookup yields CDR1 LGHDT and CDR2 YNNKEL (reference sequence). The CDR3 reads CASSNGAAAGTEAFF. CDR3 nucleotide sequence: TGTGCCAGCTCTAACGGAGCGGCCGCGGGGACTGAAGCTTTCTTT.

About this clone: The junction and the germline gene differ at one end; a read error may be behind it. The chain is built from TRBV11-2 and TRBJ1-2, with D unclear. The CDR3 runs 11 residues. Germline V gene data show CDR1 as SGHAT and CDR2 as FQNNGV. In DNA form, the CDR3 reads TGTGCCAGCAGCTTGCTTCATGACTGCTCCTTC. This encodes CASSLLHDCSF.

The chain uses TRBV19 and TRBJ1-2; 8 bases fit TRBD1. V was pared by 3 bases and J by 6 bases, with 3 bases of the junction left unmatched. This CDR3 region has 13 residues. Germline lookup yields CDR1 LNHDA and CDR2 SQIVND (reference sequence). DNA for the CDR3: TGTGCCAGTAGTATCCGACAGGGGCATGGCTACACCTTC. This sequence encodes CASSIRQGHGYTF.

The gene calls are TRBV4-1 and TRBJ1-1; possible D gene TRBD1, 5 bases. The V end lost 4 bases, the J end lost 10 bases, and 22 bases lay between the germline ends. Looked up from germline, CDR1 is MGHRA and CDR2 is YSYEKL. The length of the CDR3 is 15 residues. The CDR3 here is CASSPVGGKSPRAFF. The CDR3 coding sequence is TGCGCCAGCAGCCCAGTGGGGGGTAAGTCCCCGCGAGCTTTCTTT.

This chain uses TRBV3-1 (or the pseudogene TRBV3-2) with TRBJ1-2, with 7 bases matching TRBD1. Per germline, CDR1 LGHDT and CDR2 YNNKEL (reference sequence). The CDR3 is 12 amino acids. V dropped 4 bases and J dropped 4; count of bases not matched to a gene: 0. The CDR3 loop is CASSRDSYGYTF. The CDR3, as DNA: TGTGCCAGCAGCCGGGACAGCTATGGCTACACCTTC.

This chain uses TRBV11-3 with TRBJ2-1; 10 bases agree with TRBD2. CDR3 length equals 16 residues. Germline V gene sequence: CDR1 SGHNT, CDR2 YENEEA. Trimming took 1 base from V and 4 from J; bases not matched to a gene: 4. Here the CDR3 DNA reads TGTGCCAGCAGCTTAGTGGCAGCGGGGGGGTACAATGAGCAGTTCTTC. Translated, it gives CASSLVAAGGYNEQFF. Complete variable domain (other parts from reference TRBV11-3 and TRBJ2-1): EAGVVQSPRYKIIEKKQPVAFWCNPISGHNTLYWYLQNLGQGPELLIRYENEEAVDDSQLPKDRFSAERLKGVDSTLKIQPAELGDSAVYLCASSLVAAGGYNEQFFGPGTRLTVL.

The gene calls are TRBV18 and TRBJ1-1; 10 bases line up with TRBD1. Trimming removed 3 bases from V and 5 bases from J; junction bases left unmatched: 6. Germline V lookup: CDR1 KGHSH, CDR2 LQKENI. This CDR3 spans 15 amino acids. CDR3 protein: CASSPEGTGVTEAFF. The CDR3 DNA follows: TGTGCCAGCTCACCTGAAGGGACAGGGGTAACTGAAGCTTTCTTT.

This clone was seen a handful of times. The chain is built from TRBV4-2 and TRBJ1-2; 8 nucleotides agree with TRBD1. The V gene end was trimmed by 0 bases and the J gene end by 4 bases; junction bases not matched to a gene: 13. The CDR3 is made up of 18 amino acids. The germline gives CDR1 LGHNA, CDR2 YNFKEQ. The chain's CDR3 is CASSQDRGTGGVVYGYTF. The CDR3, as DNA: TGTGCCAGCAGCCAAGATAGGGGAACAGGGGGAGTAGTCTATGGCTACACCTTC.

J is TRBJ2-5 and V is TRBV7-8; possible D gene TRBD1, 7 bases. Germline values: CDR1 SGHVS, CDR2 FQNEAQ. The CDR3 has 13 residues. Trimming stripped 5 bases from V and 5 bases from J, with 12 bases between. CDR3 sequence: CASSRSGGETQYF. The CDR3 nucleotides are TGTGCCAGCAGCAGGTCAGGGGGGGAGACCCAGTACTTC.

Note on this clone: Within the sample, other DNA sequences also encode this same CDR3. The gene calls are TRBV12-3 or TRBV12-4 and TRBJ2-3, with D unclear. CDR3 length equals 13 residues. V lost 3 bases, J lost 5 bases, and 9 bases lay in between. The CDR3 is CASSFPTGDTQYF. CDR3 sequence (DNA): TGTGCCAGCAGTTTCCCCACCGGAGATACGCAGTATTTT.

This chain's CDR3 is CSVERFQETQYF. CDR3 coding DNA: TGCAGCGTTGAGAGGTTCCAAGAGACCCAGTACTTC. V usage is TRBV29-1 and J usage is TRBJ2-5; D is uncertain. V dropped 3 bases and J dropped 1 base, with 6 bases sitting between them. The CDR3 contains 12 residues. Germline V CDR1 and CDR2: SQVTM, ANQGSEA.

This chain uses TRBV15 with TRBJ1-1; tentative D call: TRBD1 (5 bases). The CDR3 length is 14 residues. The V gene lost 5 bases and the J gene lost 3 bases, with 13 bases spanning the gap. Per germline, CDR1 LNHNV and CDR2 YYDKDF (reference sequence). The CDR3: CATSAQLGDTEAFF. For the CDR3, the DNA is TGTGCCACCAGCGCTCAGTTAGGGGACACTGAAGCTTTCTTT.

This chain's CDR3 is CASSLARTSGDHYEQFF. The CDR3 DNA reads as TGCGCCAGCAGCTTGGCTAGGACTAGCGGGGACCACTATGAGCAGTTCTTC. The V and J genes are TRBV5-1 and TRBJ2-1; 12 positions agree with TRBD2. The germline gives CDR1 SGHRS, CDR2 YFSETQ. This CDR3 has 17 amino acids. Losses at the gene ends were 0 bases for V and 8 bases for J; bases not matched to a gene: 9.

The chain couples TRBV5-1 to TRBJ2-6, with 11 bases lining up with TRBD1. From germline, CDR1 is SGHRS and CDR2 YFSETQ. V was pared by 4 bases and J by 0 bases, with 9 bases of the junction left unmatched. The CDR3 extends over 19 amino acids. The CDR3 DNA reads TGCGCCAGCAGCCAGGGATCGGGACAGGGGGGCTCTGGGGCCAACGTCCTGACTTTC. Protein: CASSQGSGQGGSGANVLTF. Together with reference TRBV5-1 and TRBJ2-6, the CDR3 gives the full variable domain: KAGVTQTPRYLIKTRGQQVTLSCSPISGHRSVSWYQQTPGQGLQFLFEYFSETQRNKGNFPGRFSGRQFSNSRSEMNVSTLELGDSALYLCASSQGSGQGGSGANVLTFGAGSRLTVL.

This clone has just one count. The chain carries TRBV7-9 and TRBJ1-2, with 9 bases fitting TRBD1. With 0 bases clipped from V and 6 bases from J, the junction kept 5 bases outside the gene matches. From germline, CDR1 is SEHNR and CDR2 FQNEAQ (reference sequence). The CDR3 totals 15 residues. The CDR3 DNA sequence: TGTGCCAGCAGCTTAGCGGGACAGGGTTTCGATGGCTACACCTTC. Amino acids: CASSLAGQGFDGYTF.